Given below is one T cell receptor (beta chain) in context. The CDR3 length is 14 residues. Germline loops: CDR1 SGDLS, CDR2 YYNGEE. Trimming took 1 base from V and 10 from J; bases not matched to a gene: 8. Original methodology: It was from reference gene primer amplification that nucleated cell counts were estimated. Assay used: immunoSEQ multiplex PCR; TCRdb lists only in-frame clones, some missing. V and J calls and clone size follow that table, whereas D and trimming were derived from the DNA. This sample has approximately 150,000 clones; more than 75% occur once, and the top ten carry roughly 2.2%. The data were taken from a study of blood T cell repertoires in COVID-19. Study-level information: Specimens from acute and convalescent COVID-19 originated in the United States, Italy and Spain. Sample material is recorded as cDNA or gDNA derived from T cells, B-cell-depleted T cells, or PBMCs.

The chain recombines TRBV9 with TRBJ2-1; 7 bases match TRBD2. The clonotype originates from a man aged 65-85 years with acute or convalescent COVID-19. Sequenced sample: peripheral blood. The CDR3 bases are TGTGCCAGCAGCGTACCTGCGGGAGTCGGCGAGCAGTTCTTC. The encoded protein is CASSVPAGVGEQFF. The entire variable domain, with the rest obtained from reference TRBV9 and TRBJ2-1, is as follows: DSGVTQTPKHLITATGQRVTLRCSPRSGDLSVYWYQQSLDQGLQFLIQYYNGEERAKGNILERFSAQQFPDLHSELNLSSLELGDSALYFCASSVPAGVGEQFFGPGTRLTVL.